The 17 T cell receptor beta chains given below trace back to one sample, sequenced in a study of blood T cell repertoires in COVID-19. Clones were sequenced by immunoSEQ multiplex PCR, and TCRdb holds only the in-frame ones, with some missing. The table lists a few hundred thousand clones, about 87% of them singletons. The specimen sequenced was peripheral blood. These receptors were taken from a man in his 60s who had recovered from COVID-19.

This clone was found a few times. The J gene is TRBJ2-3, the V gene TRBV27; TRBD1 might be the D (6 bases). The germline CDR1 and CDR2 sequences are MNHEY and SMNVEV (reference sequence). This CDR3 contains 15 residues. V gave up 6 bases and J gave up 4 bases, with 17 bases separating them. The CDR3 region is CASSVGAGLADTQYF. Written as DNA, the CDR3 is TGTGCCAGCAGCGTGGGGGCAGGGTTGGCAGATACGCAGTATTTT.

A single count supports this clone. J is TRBJ1-6 and V is TRBV10-3; TRBD1 is a possible D gene (5 bases). Trimming shortened V by 2 bases and J by 15 bases, and 11 bases separated the two germline ends. Germline V gives CDR1 ENHRY, CDR2 SYGVKD. This CDR3 contains 12 residues. CDR3 coding DNA: TGTGCCATCAGTGAGGCAGGGTTGGACCTCCACTTT. Its protein is CAISEAGLDLHF.

The chain combines TRBV2 with TRBJ2-1; 8 nucleotides match TRBD2. The length of the CDR3 is 16 residues. J gave up 5 bases and V 1 base, and 7 bases lay outside the gene matches. Germline CDR1 and CDR2: SNHLY and FYNNEI. Here the CDR3 reads CASSEGSGTLNNEQFF. The CDR3 nucleotides are TGTGCCAGCAGTGAAGGTAGCGGGACCCTTAACAATGAGCAGTTCTTC.

This rearrangement joins TRBV9 to TRBJ2-1; 7 nucleotides align to TRBD2. The CDR3 loop spans 13 amino acids. Germline V gene sequence: CDR1 SGDLS, CDR2 YYNGEE. The V and J ends lost 2 bases and 9 bases, in that order; junction bases with no gene match: 5. The CDR3 DNA reads as TGTGCCAGCAGCGTGACGGCTAGCGGTGAGCAGTTCTTC. It encodes CASSVTASGEQFF. Full variable domain (missing parts from reference TRBV9 and TRBJ2-1): DSGVTQTPKHLITATGQRVTLRCSPRSGDLSVYWYQQSLDQGLQFLIQYYNGEERAKGNILERFSAQQFPDLHSELNLSSLELGDSALYFCASSVTASGEQFFGPGTRLTVL.

The rearrangement links TRBV19 to TRBJ2-3; 10 bases fit TRBD2. The ends lost 3 bases at V and 2 bases at J; junction bases unmatched: 2. This CDR3 has 15 amino acids. Germline CDR1 LNHDA, CDR2 SQIVND (reference sequence). The CDR3 loop reads CASSILAGATDTQYF. The DNA of the CDR3 is TGTGCCAGTAGTATTCTAGCGGGGGCCACAGATACGCAGTATTTT.

CDR3 DNA sequence: TGTGCCAGCAGCCCCCATAGGACAGGGAGCGAGCAGTACTTC. This translates into CASSPHRTGSEQYF. The V gene is TRBV6-6, the J gene TRBJ2-7; TRBD1 matches at 8 bases. Germline CDR1 and CDR2: MNHNY and SVGAGI (reference sequence). V lost 6 bases, J lost 6 bases, and 10 bases stayed unmatched. The CDR3 contains 14 residues.

The J gene is TRBJ2-1, the V gene TRBV11-1, with TRBD2 as a possible D gene (5 bases). CDR3 length: 15 amino acids. With 0 bases removed from V and 7 bases from J, the gap between germline ends came to 13 bases. The germline V gene has CDR1 SGHAT and CDR2 FQDESV (reference sequence). The CDR3 nucleotides read TGTGCCAGCAGCTTAGCCGCGGGCCCCCGGAATGAGCAGTTCTTC. This encodes CASSLAAGPRNEQFF.

This clone was seen a single time. V usage is TRBV6-5 and J usage is TRBJ2-3; D uncertain. Germline CDR1 reads MNHEY; CDR2 reads SVGAGI. The CDR3 covers 12 residues. The CDR3 nucleotides read TGTGCTTCGGTAGAACTTACAGATACGCAGTATTTT. It is translated as CASVELTDTQYF.

The chain joins TRBV14 to TRBJ1-2; D unclear. V dropped 2 bases and J dropped 6 bases, with 13 bases sitting between them. Germline CDR1 SGHDN, CDR2 FVKESK. The CDR3 is made up of 14 amino acids. The CDR3 here is CASSQHKTGDGYTF. The CDR3 DNA reads TGTGCCAGCAGCCAACACAAGACGGGAGATGGCTACACCTTC.

The chain is built from TRBV9 and TRBJ2-1; D is ambiguous. The germline V and J ends were trimmed by 3 bases and 2 bases, with 3 bases remaining between them. The CDR3 length is 12 residues. Germline CDR1 reads SGDLS; CDR2 reads YYNGEE. The CDR3 nucleotides are TGTGCCAGCAGCGCTACCTACAATGAGCAGTTCTTC. This sequence encodes CASSATYNEQFF.

CDR3 in amino acids: CASPIGTSGGACAKNIQYF. CDR3 nucleotide sequence: TGTGCCAGCCCAATCGGGACTAGCGGGGGGGCTTGTGCCAAAAACATTCAGTACTTC. This chain connects TRBV28 to TRBJ2-4; 16 bases map to TRBD2. The V segment lost 8 bases and the J segment 1 base; nucleotides outside the gene matches: 11. Germline assignment: CDR1 MDHEN and CDR2 SYDVKM. The CDR3 runs 19 residues.

This clone has ten or more counts. The chain is built from TRBV9 and TRBJ1-2, with a weak D call TRBD1 (5 bases). CDR3 length equals 18 residues. V was trimmed by 4 bases and J by 5 bases, leaving 27 bases between them. CDR1 is SGDLS and CDR2 is YYNGEE in the germline V gene. Here the CDR3 DNA reads TGTGCCAGCAGCCCCAGTGGGGGGGATCTCGCGGAGCGGTATGGCTACACCTTC. Protein product: CASSPSGGDLAERYGYTF.

V gene TRBV7-9 combines with J gene TRBJ1-4, with D perhaps matching TRBD1 (6 bases). This CDR3 is 12 amino acids long. Germline values: CDR1 SEHNR, CDR2 FQNEAQ (reference sequence). Trimming cost V 5 bases and J 8 bases, with 9 bases left between them. The chain's CDR3 is CASSTRGEKLFF. As DNA, the CDR3 is TGTGCCAGCAGCACTAGGGGGGAAAAACTGTTTTTT.

To note about this clone: This sample also contains other DNA sequences that code for the same CDR3. V is TRBV6-5 and J is TRBJ1-5; 7 bases line up with TRBD1. Looked up from germline, CDR1 is MNHEY and CDR2 is SVGAGI. This CDR3 has 14 residues. The V segment lost 6 bases and the J segment 5 bases; nucleotides outside the gene matches: 7. The CDR3 DNA reads as TGTGCCAGCAGCCGACAGGGAGGAGATCAGCCCCAGCATTTT. Amino acids: CASSRQGGDQPQHF.

The V gene is TRBV5-1, the J gene TRBJ1-1; D unresolved. V was pared by 4 bases and J by 0 bases, with 7 bases between. The V gene's germline CDR1 is SGHRS and CDR2 YFSETQ. The CDR3 runs to 13 residues. The CDR3 is CASSATMNTEAFF. In DNA form, the CDR3 reads TGCGCCAGCAGCGCGACTATGAACACTGAAGCTTTCTTT. Full variable domain (rest looked up from reference TRBV5-1 and TRBJ1-1): KAGVTQTPRYLIKTRGQQVTLSCSPISGHRSVSWYQQTPGQGLQFLFEYFSETQRNKGNFPGRFSGRQFSNSRSEMNVSTLELGDSALYLCASSATMNTEAFFGQGTRLTVV.

The J gene is TRBJ1-2, the V gene TRBV7-9; 9 positions match TRBD1. The CDR3 has 13 amino acids. The germline CDR1 and CDR2 sequences are SEHNR and FQNEAQ (reference sequence). J lost 8 bases, V lost 4 bases, and 5 bases had no gene match. In nucleotides, the CDR3 is TGTGCCAGCAGCTGGACAGGGGAGGGCGGCTACACCTTC. Translation: CASSWTGEGGYTF.

CDR3 protein: CASSIGGGPSSGGTDTQYF. As DNA, the CDR3 is TGTGCCAGTAGTATAGGCGGAGGGCCTTCTAGCGGGGGGACAGATACGCAGTATTTT. The chain carries TRBV19 and TRBJ2-3, with 11 bases identical to TRBD2. Germline CDR1 reads LNHDA; CDR2 reads SQIVND (reference sequence). CDR3 length: 19 residues. The V segment lost 1 base and the J segment 3 bases; nucleotides outside the gene matches: 12.